This T cell receptor (beta chain) was profiled in a study of response to subunit inactivated influenza vaccine. Study outcomes and limitations: New T cells are recruited in small numbers by each seasonal influenza vaccination, according to the authors' suggestion.

This clonotype appeared many times. Its antigen is as yet unknown. CDR3 length: 15 amino acids. Trimming at V came to 6 bases and at J to 7 bases, leaving 9 bases not matched to a gene. Germline lookup yields CDR1 MNHEY and CDR2 SVGEGT. Each CDR3 protein gets one entry after TCRdb re-called the RT-PCR reads with MiXCR. The sample includes hundreds of thousands of distinct CDR3 sequences, around 10% seen only once; the top ten take approximately 9.9%. These same records also appear under a second study, on T cells expressing NK-cell markers. That work adds: Making the TCR beta cDNA relied on 5'RACE template switching with UMIs. Of the CD8+ T cells in 5 to 7 donors, roughly 1.0-7.5% belonged to dominant NKG2C+ clonotypes.

The input for sequencing was PBMCs from blood, taken on the day of vaccination. The clonotype was recovered from a man aged 50-59 years who received an inactivated influenza vaccine. This rearrangement joins TRBV6-2 or TRBV6-3 to TRBJ2-1; 10 nucleotides match TRBD2. CDR3 nucleotides: TGTGCCAGCAGGCTAGCGGGAGAGGGAGGAAATGAGCAGTTCTTC. Amino acids: CASRLAGEGGNEQFF.